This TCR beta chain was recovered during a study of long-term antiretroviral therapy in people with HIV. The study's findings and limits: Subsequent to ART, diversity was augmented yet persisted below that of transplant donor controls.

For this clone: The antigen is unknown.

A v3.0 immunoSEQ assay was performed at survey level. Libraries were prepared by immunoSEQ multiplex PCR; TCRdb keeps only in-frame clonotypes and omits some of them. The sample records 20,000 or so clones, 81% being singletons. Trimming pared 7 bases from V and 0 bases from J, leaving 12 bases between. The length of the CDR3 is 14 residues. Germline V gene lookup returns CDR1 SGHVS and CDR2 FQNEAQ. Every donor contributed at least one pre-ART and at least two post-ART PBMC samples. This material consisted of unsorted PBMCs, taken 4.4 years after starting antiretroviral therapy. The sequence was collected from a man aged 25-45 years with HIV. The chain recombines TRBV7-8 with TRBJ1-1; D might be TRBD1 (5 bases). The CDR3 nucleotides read TGTGCCAGCACCCCTCGGGGCATGAACACTGAAGCTTTCTTT. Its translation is CASTPRGMNTEAFF.